A single sample is the source of the 27 T cell receptor beta chains below, sequenced in a study of blood T cell repertoires in COVID-19. TCRdb's copy holds only in-frame clones and misses some; the assay was immunoSEQ multiplex PCR. The repertoire holds more than 60,000 clones, with over 80% as singletons. Sequencing was carried out using peripheral blood. The source is a human donor in a cohort sampled during active COVID-19.

The rearrangement links TRBV2 to TRBJ2-1, with 8 bases identical to TRBD2. CDR3 length equals 17 residues. J lost 0 bases, V lost 6 bases, and 10 bases had no gene match. From germline, CDR1 is SNHLY and CDR2 FYNNEI. The CDR3 loop is CASRAGQGTSSYNEQFF. In nucleotides, the CDR3 is TGTGCCAGCAGGGCGGGTCAGGGGACTAGCTCCTACAATGAGCAGTTCTTC.

The chain couples TRBV19 to TRBJ2-2; TRBD1 agrees at 7 bases. CDR3 length: 13 residues. V shed 4 bases, J shed 6 bases, and the junction held 2 bases outside the gene matches. Germline CDR1 and CDR2: LNHDA and SQIVND (reference sequence). The CDR3 region has the DNA TGTGCCAGTAGTAACAGGGGATCCGGGGAGCTGTTTTTT. Its translation is CASSNRGSGELFF.

This chain joins TRBV3-1 (or the pseudogene TRBV3-2) and TRBJ2-6; a weak D match, TRBD1 (6 bases). Trimming removed 3 bases from V and 2 bases from J, with 11 bases in between. Germline V gene lookup returns CDR1 LGHDT and CDR2 YNNKEL (reference sequence). The CDR3 is made up of 16 amino acids. The CDR3: CASSHKRGTGANVLTF. CDR3 coding DNA: TGTGCCAGCAGCCATAAGAGGGGGACTGGGGCCAACGTCCTGACTTTC.

The V and J genes are TRBV3-1 (or the pseudogene TRBV3-2) and TRBJ1-1, with TRBD1 as a possible D gene (6 bases). V was pared by 4 bases and J by 7 bases, with 16 bases between. The CDR3 has 14 amino acids. Germline lookup yields CDR1 LGHDT and CDR2 YNNKEL (reference sequence). The CDR3, as DNA: TGTGCCAGCAGCCTAACCAACAGGGCTGGTGAAGCTTTCTTT. Its protein product is CASSLTNRAGEAFF.

The chain joins TRBV4-2 to TRBJ1-4; the match to TRBD1 covers 9 bases. Germline V CDR1 and CDR2: LGHNA, YNFKEQ. The CDR3 has 15 residues. The V and J ends lost 0 bases and 6 bases, in that order; junction bases with no gene match: 2. Here the CDR3 reads CASSQEGQGHEKLFF. CDR3 nucleotides: TGTGCCAGCAGCCAAGAGGGACAGGGACATGAAAAACTGTTTTTT.

V is TRBV24-1 and J is TRBJ2-1, with TRBD2 matching 12 bases. The V gene end was trimmed by 6 bases and the J gene end by 3 bases; junction bases not matched to a gene: 5. The CDR3 is 16 residues long. The germline gives CDR1 KGHDR, CDR2 SFDVKD. The CDR3 coding sequence is TGTGCCACCAGTTCGACTAGCGGGGGAAACTACAATGAGCAGTTCTTC. Amino acid sequence: CATSSTSGGNYNEQFF.

V is TRBV5-1 and J is TRBJ2-5; no clear D gene. Between the trimmed V and J ends, which lost 3 bases and 4 bases, there was a span of 13 bases. The CDR3 consists of 14 residues. Germline loops: CDR1 SGHRS, CDR2 YFSETQ. The CDR3 sequence is CASSSPGLGETQYF. The CDR3 region has the DNA TGCGCCAGCAGCTCCCCTGGGCTCGGAGAGACCCAGTACTTC.

The chain is built from TRBV7-2 and TRBJ2-7; TRBD2 aligns across 9 bases. CDR1 is SGHTA and CDR2 is FQGNSA in the germline V gene. V dropped 1 base and J dropped 1; count of bases not matched to a gene: 2. The CDR3 covers 15 residues. CDR3 region: CASSLGSGGSYEQYF. CDR3 bases: TGTGCCAGCAGCTTAGGTAGCGGGGGTTCCTACGAGCAGTACTTC.

This chain links TRBV30 with TRBJ1-6, with D maybe TRBD1 (6 bases). The CDR3 length is 15 residues. V was pared by 4 bases and J by 4 bases, with 14 bases between. Germline CDR1 reads GTSNPN; CDR2 reads SVGIG (reference sequence). The CDR3 DNA sequence: TGTGCCTGGAATCCGGGGGGCCCATATAATTCACCCCTCCACTTT. This gives the protein CAWNPGGPYNSPLHF.

The CDR3 DNA reads TGTGCCAGCAGCCTGGGACTGAGTGGTTCACCCCTCCACTTT. Its translation is CASSLGLSGSPLHF. V gene TRBV7-3 combines with J gene TRBJ1-6, with D possibly TRBD1 on 5 matching bases. CDR1 and CDR2 from the germline V gene are SGHTA and FQGTGA. This CDR3 region has 14 residues. V was clipped by 5 bases and J by 9 bases, with 14 bases between them.

V and J are TRBV7-8 and TRBJ2-3; 10 nucleotides align to TRBD2. J gave up 3 bases and V 4 bases, and 1 base lay outside the gene matches. The germline V gene has CDR1 SGHVS and CDR2 FQNEAQ. The length of the CDR3 is 14 residues. The CDR3: CASSSGLATDTQYF. The CDR3 DNA reads as TGTGCCAGCAGCTCGGGACTAGCGACAGATACGCAGTATTTT.

This clone was recorded a few times. The V gene is TRBV4-2, the J gene TRBJ1-2, with 10 positions matching TRBD1. The ends lost 1 base at V and 5 bases at J; junction bases unmatched: 1. The germline V gene encodes CDR1 LGHNA and CDR2 YNFKEQ. The CDR3 extends over 14 amino acids. This CDR3 reads CASSQGQGAYGYTF. CDR3 sequence (DNA): TGTGCCAGCAGCCAAGGACAGGGGGCGTATGGCTACACCTTC.

The CDR3 sequence: CATSGRGLAGGYNEQFF. CDR3 sequence (DNA): TGTGCCACCAGCGGACGGGGACTAGCGGGGGGCTACAATGAGCAGTTCTTC. This rearrangement joins TRBV15 to TRBJ2-1; 15 bases are a match to TRBD2. V trimming: 5 bases; J trimming: 3 bases; junction bases outside the gene matches: 5. The CDR3 runs to 17 residues. CDR1 LNHNV and CDR2 YYDKDF come from the germline V gene (reference sequence).

This sequence joins TRBV7-2 and TRBJ2-5; 10 bases align to TRBD2. The CDR3 contains 17 residues. From germline, CDR1 is SGHTA and CDR2 FQGNSA. J lost 4 bases, V lost 4 bases, and 12 bases had no gene match. CDR3 nucleotide sequence: TGTGCCAGCAGCTCCTCCCTTACTAGCGGGGTAGGAGAGACCCAGTACTTC. It codes for CASSSSLTSGVGETQYF.

The rearrangement joins TRBV4-1 to TRBJ2-7; TRBD1 is a possible D gene (6 bases). This CDR3 comprises 15 residues. V lost 4 bases and J 2 bases, leaving 15 bases between the germline ends. From germline, CDR1 is MGHRA and CDR2 YSYEKL. In nucleotides, the CDR3 is TGCGCCAGCAGCCCACTACCGGACAGTACCTACGAGCAGTACTTC. Translating gives CASSPLPDSTYEQYF.

The chain couples TRBV7-3 to TRBJ1-3, with TRBD1 identical over 9 bases. The CDR3 is 15 amino acids. CDR1 and CDR2 from the germline V gene are SGHTA and FQGTGA. V lost 3 bases to trimming and J lost 1 base; unmatched junction nucleotides: 1. The CDR3 DNA is TGTGCCAGCAGCTTGACAGGGGGGTCTGGAAACACCATATATTTT. Translated, it gives CASSLTGGSGNTIYF.

J is TRBJ1-5 and V is TRBV6-6; the D gene is possibly TRBD1 (5 bases). The length of the CDR3 is 16 residues. Per the germline V gene, CDR1 is MNHNY and CDR2 is SVGAGI (reference sequence). The V gene lost 0 bases and the J gene lost 1 base, with 10 bases spanning the gap. The CDR3 nucleotides are TGTGCCAGCAGTTACTCGGGGCTATCGAGCAATCAGCCCCAGCATTTT. Its translation: CASSYSGLSSNQPQHF.

The chain joins TRBV3-1 (or the pseudogene TRBV3-2) to TRBJ1-2, with 10 nucleotides matching TRBD1. Germline CDR1 is LGHDT and CDR2 is YNNKEL (reference sequence). The V segment lost 7 bases and the J segment 12 bases; nucleotides outside the gene matches: 8. There are 12 residues in the CDR3. CDR3 DNA sequence: TGTGCCAGCACCACCGGGACAGGGGTCCACACCTTC. Amino acids: CASTTGTGVHTF.

V is TRBV29-1 and J is TRBJ2-3, with unresolved D. The length of the CDR3 is 13 residues. V lost 4 bases and J 3 bases, leaving 11 bases between the germline ends. Germline CDR1 reads SQVTM; CDR2 reads ANQGSEA. CDR3 sequence reads: CSVGGPGTDTQYF. The DNA of the CDR3 is TGCAGCGTTGGTGGTCCCGGGACAGATACGCAGTATTTT.

This clone was seen only a few times. The rearrangement uses TRBV5-1 and TRBJ1-2; 7 nucleotides agree with TRBD1. V gave up 2 bases and J gave up 6 bases; unmatched junction bases: 13. This CDR3 is 16 amino acids long. CDR1 and CDR2 from the germline V gene are SGHRS and YFSETQ. This CDR3 is CASSLSLLGTEHGYTF. The DNA for the CDR3 is TGCGCCAGCAGCTTATCCCTCCTCGGGACAGAACATGGCTACACCTTC.

The chain links TRBV2 to TRBJ1-5; possibly TRBD1 for D (6 bases). CDR1 SNHLY and CDR2 FYNNEI come from the germline V gene. This CDR3 has 14 amino acids. Trimming removed 4 bases at V and 3 bases at J, with 10 bases between. CDR3 nucleotides: TGTGCCAGCAGTGTCGGGGGGCTCAATCAGCCCCAGCATTTT. Encoded protein: CASSVGGLNQPQHF.

The chain is built from TRBV6-5 and TRBJ2-7; 10 bases match TRBD1. The germline CDR1 and CDR2 sequences are MNHEY and SVGAGI. CDR3 length: 14 amino acids. V shed 7 bases and J 3 bases; nucleotides not matched to a gene: 6. The DNA for the CDR3 is TGTGCCAGCAATACCCGGGACAGGGGCTACGAGCAGTACTTC. It translates to CASNTRDRGYEQYF.

The chain carries TRBV3-1 (or the pseudogene TRBV3-2) and TRBJ2-1, with TRBD1 as a possible D gene (5 bases). The germline gives CDR1 LGHDT, CDR2 YNNKEL (reference sequence). The length of the CDR3 is 12 residues. Trimming removed 8 bases at V and 15 bases at J, with 20 bases between. The CDR3 reads CASGPWGNVAFF. DNA for the CDR3: TGTGCCAGCGGCCCCTGGGGCAACGTGGCGTTCTTC.

The J gene is TRBJ1-1, the V gene TRBV6-5; D gene unclear. The CDR3 spans 14 residues. Trimming removed 7 bases at V and 0 bases at J, with 12 bases between. CDR1 MNHEY and CDR2 SVGAGI come from the germline V gene. This CDR3 is CASNHREMNTEAFF. The DNA for the CDR3 is TGTGCCAGCAACCACCGAGAGATGAACACTGAAGCTTTCTTT.

The chain has TRBV5-1 and TRBJ2-7, with a possible D match to TRBD2 (5 bases). The CDR3 has 16 amino acids. Germline V gives CDR1 SGHRS, CDR2 YFSETQ. Trimming shortened V by 0 bases and J by 0 bases, and 13 bases separated the two germline ends. CDR3: CASSLAGVPSSYEQYF. In DNA form, the CDR3 reads TGCGCCAGCAGCTTGGCCGGGGTCCCGTCCTCCTACGAGCAGTACTTC.

This clone was observed many times. The chain employs TRBV30 and TRBJ1-6; 9 positions agree with TRBD1. The CDR3 loop spans 19 amino acids. Germline CDR1 and CDR2: GTSNPN and SVGIG (reference sequence). Trimming cost V 0 bases and J 0 bases; bases outside gene matches: 9. CDR3 nucleotides: TGTGCCTGGAGTGTCTCCCGACAGGGGGTTCGCTCCTATAATTCACCCCTCCACTTT. Encoded protein: CAWSVSRQGVRSYNSPLHF.

This chain joins TRBV30 and TRBJ1-2; a possible D gene is TRBD1 (5 bases). Trimming shortened V by 4 bases and J by 7 bases, and 25 bases separated the two germline ends. Germline V lookup: CDR1 GTSNPN, CDR2 SVGIG (reference sequence). This CDR3 spans 16 amino acids. CDR3 in DNA: TGTGCCTGGATAACCGGGCGGGGGGGTTTTTATGCTGGCTACACCTTC. Its translation: CAWITGRGGFYAGYTF.